This TCR beta chain was documented in a study of regulatory T cells in long-lasting Graves disease. Study-wide findings and caveats: Since the sample size was small, accuracy may have been reduced.

As to this clonotype: Its matching antigen is unknown.

Construction of TCR beta libraries relied on iRepertoire HTBI primers and on Arm-PCR targeting CDR3 regions. MiXCR, applied by TCRdb to the multiplex PCR reads, yields one record per CDR3 protein. The table records approximately 300,000 distinct CDR3 sequences, approximately 20% of them present only once. Time point here: newly diagnosed GD, antithyroid drugs for less than 3 months. The authors made the TCR library using RNA they extracted from PBMCs. This CDR3 is 15 amino acids long. V was clipped by 6 bases and J by 0 bases, with 12 bases between them. CDR1 and CDR2 from the germline V gene are MNHNS and SASEGT.

This clonotype was obtained from a female donor with Graves disease. Sample: peripheral blood mononuclear cells (PBMCs), taken at new diagnosis, from a patient treated with antithyroid drugs. The chain joins TRBV6-1 to TRBJ1-3; the D is unclear. CDR3 coding DNA: TGTGCCAGCAGGCGTCTTAACCCCTCTGGAAACACCATATATTTT. Translation gives CASRRLNPSGNTIYF.